One sample yielded the 2 T cell receptor beta chains listed below, sequenced in a study of healthy donors' naive CD4 and CD8 T cells. A linear amplification protocol produced the TCR libraries from approximately 460 ng of total RNA. Using its own MiXCR run on the reads, TCRdb lists one record per CDR3 protein. The table has approximately 180,000 distinct CDR3 sequences, over 60% seen once. Sequencing used naive CD4+ and CD8+ T cells sorted from blood, pooled from several donors. Source of these receptors: a pool of human donors in good health; the sample pools cells from several healthy donors.

V is TRBV29-1 and J is TRBJ1-1; D may be TRBD1 (5 bases). Germline V CDR1 and CDR2: SQVTM, ANQGSEA. This CDR3 has 13 amino acids. Trimming removed 7 bases at V and 4 bases at J, with 16 bases between. CDR3 bases: TGCAGCGCTACTTCAGGGCAGGGCACTGAAGCTTTCTTT. Protein sequence: CSATSGQGTEAFF.

This sequence joins TRBV19 and TRBJ2-1, with TRBD2 matching 11 bases. CDR3 length: 15 residues. Germline V CDR1 and CDR2: LNHDA, SQIVND (reference sequence). After removal of 5 bases from V and 8 bases from J, the junction contained 8 bases not matched to a gene. The CDR3 spells CASSLLAGDIDEQFF. In DNA, the CDR3 is TGTGCCAGTAGTCTACTAGCGGGAGATATCGATGAGCAGTTCTTC.